Included here is one T cell receptor (beta chain) sequence, with context. The antigen is not known. This sample was taken from a study of OX40 agonist ivuxolimab in advanced cancers. Findings and caveats of the study: Low normalized T-cell clonal expansion was also seen in some nonresponders.

Clones were read by immunoSEQ multiplex PCR, and TCRdb kept only the in-frame ones, dropping some. The top ten clones hold about 23% of a sample with over 35,000 clones, 82% of them seen once. The CDR3 length is 16 residues. Looked up from germline, CDR1 is SGHVS and CDR2 is FQNEAQ. The V and J ends lost 5 bases and 8 bases, in that order; junction bases with no gene match: 16. Drawing of blood for sampling happened at baseline, at cycle 4 day 1, and at cycle 7 day 1. This clonotype was obtained from an adult with an advanced solid tumor such as melanoma, head and neck, liver or kidney cancer. The chain has TRBV7-8 and TRBJ1-2, with TRBD1 matching 8 bases. This material consisted of CD4+ or CD8+ T cells sorted from blood, taken in a trial of the OX40 agonist ivuxolimab. The CDR3 coding sequence is TGTGCCAGCAGCGGATCCCAGGGGGCGCGGGGAGAAGGCTACACCTTC. Protein: CASSGSQGARGEGYTF.